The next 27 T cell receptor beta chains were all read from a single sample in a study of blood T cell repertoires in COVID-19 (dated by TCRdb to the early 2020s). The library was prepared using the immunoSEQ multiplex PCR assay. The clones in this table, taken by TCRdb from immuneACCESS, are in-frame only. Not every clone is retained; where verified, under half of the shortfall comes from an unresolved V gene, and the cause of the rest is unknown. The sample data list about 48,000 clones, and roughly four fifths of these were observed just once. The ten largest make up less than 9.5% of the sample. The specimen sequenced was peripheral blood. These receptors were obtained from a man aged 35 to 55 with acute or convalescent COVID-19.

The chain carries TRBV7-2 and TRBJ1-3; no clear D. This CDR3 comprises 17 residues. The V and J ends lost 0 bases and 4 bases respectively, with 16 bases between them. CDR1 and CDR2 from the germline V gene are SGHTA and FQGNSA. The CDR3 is CASSLAKPEALGNTIYF. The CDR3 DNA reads TGTGCCAGCAGCTTAGCGAAACCGGAGGCCCTAGGAAACACCATATATTTT. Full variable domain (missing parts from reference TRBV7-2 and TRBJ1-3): GAGVSQSPSNKVTEKGKDVELRCDPISGHTALYWYRQSLGQGLEFLIYFQGNSAPDKSGLPSDRFSAERTGGSVSTLTIQRTQQEDSAVYLCASSLAKPEALGNTIYFGEGSWLTVV.

The CDR3 nucleotides are TGTGCCAGCAGCCCCTTACTCGATACCTATGGCTACACCTTC. It specifies CASSPLLDTYGYTF. This chain links TRBV5-4 with TRBJ1-2; no clear D. V was cut by 4 bases and J by 4 bases, with 14 bases left in between. Germline V gives CDR1 SGHNT, CDR2 YYREEE (reference sequence). The CDR3 sequence is 14 residues long.

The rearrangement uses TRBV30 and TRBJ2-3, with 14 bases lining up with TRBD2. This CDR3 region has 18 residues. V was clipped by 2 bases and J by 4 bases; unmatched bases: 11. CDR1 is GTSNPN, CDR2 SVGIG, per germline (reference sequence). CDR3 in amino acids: CAWSPAGTSGGSADTQYF. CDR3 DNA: TGTGCCTGGAGTCCCGCCGGGACTAGCGGGGGTTCGGCAGATACGCAGTATTTT.

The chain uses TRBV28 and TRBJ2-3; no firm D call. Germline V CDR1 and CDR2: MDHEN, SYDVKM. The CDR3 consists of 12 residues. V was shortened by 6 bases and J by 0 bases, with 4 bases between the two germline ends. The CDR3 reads CASSFSTDTQYF. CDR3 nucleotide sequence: TGTGCCAGCAGCTTTAGCACAGATACGCAGTATTTT. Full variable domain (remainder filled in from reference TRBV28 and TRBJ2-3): DVKVTQSSRYLVKRTGEKVFLECVQDMDHENMFWYRQDPGLGLRLIYFSYDVKMKEKGDIPEGYSVSREKKERFSLILESASTNQTSMYLCASSFSTDTQYFGPGTRLTVL.

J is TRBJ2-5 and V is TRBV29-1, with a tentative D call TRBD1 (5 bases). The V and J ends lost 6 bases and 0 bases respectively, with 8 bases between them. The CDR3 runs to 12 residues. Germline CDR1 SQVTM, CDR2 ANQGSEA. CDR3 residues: CSVDSNQETQYF. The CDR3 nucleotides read TGCAGCGTAGACAGTAACCAAGAGACCCAGTACTTC.

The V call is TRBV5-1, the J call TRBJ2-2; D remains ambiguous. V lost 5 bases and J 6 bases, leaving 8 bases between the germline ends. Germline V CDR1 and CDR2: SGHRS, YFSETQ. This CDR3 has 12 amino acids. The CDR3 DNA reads TGCGCCAGCAGGGAGTATTCCGGGGAGCTGTTTTTT. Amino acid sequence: CASREYSGELFF.

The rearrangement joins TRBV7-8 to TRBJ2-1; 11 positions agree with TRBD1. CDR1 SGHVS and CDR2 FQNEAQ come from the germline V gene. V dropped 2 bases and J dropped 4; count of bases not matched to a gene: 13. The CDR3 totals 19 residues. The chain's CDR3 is CASSLRGQGAILTYNEQFF. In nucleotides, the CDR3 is TGTGCCAGCAGCTTACGAGGACAGGGGGCCATTCTGACGTACAATGAGCAGTTCTTC.

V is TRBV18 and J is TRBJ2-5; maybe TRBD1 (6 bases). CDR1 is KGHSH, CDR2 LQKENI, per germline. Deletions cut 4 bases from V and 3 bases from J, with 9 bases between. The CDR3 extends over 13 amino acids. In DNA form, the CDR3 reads TGTGCCAGCTCACTATACAGGGAAGAGACCCAGTACTTC. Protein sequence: CASSLYREETQYF.

CDR3 protein: CASSRQGGAAQYF. As DNA, the CDR3 is TGTGCCAGCAGCCGACAGGGGGGGGCGGCGCAGTACTTC. The chain combines TRBV12-3 or TRBV12-4 with TRBJ2-7; 9 nucleotides line up with TRBD1. Trimming took 6 bases from V and 9 from J; bases not matched to a gene: 9. This CDR3 is 13 amino acids long.

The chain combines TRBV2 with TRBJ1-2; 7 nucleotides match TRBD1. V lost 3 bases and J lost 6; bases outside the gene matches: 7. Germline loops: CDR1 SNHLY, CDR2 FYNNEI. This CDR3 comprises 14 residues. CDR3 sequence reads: CASSDGTRGNGYTF. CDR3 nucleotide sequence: TGTGCCAGCAGTGATGGGACCAGGGGGAATGGCTACACCTTC.

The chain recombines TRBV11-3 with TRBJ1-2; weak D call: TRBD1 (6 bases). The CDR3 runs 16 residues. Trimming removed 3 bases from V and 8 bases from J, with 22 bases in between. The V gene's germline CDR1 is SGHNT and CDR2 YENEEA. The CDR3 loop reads CASSFGFFLGAGGYTF. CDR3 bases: TGTGCCAGCAGCTTCGGATTTTTCTTGGGGGCAGGAGGCTACACCTTC.

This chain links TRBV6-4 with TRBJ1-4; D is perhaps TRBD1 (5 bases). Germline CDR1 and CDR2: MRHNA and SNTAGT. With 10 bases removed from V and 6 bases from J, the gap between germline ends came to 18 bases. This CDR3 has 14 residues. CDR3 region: CAINGSGRDEKLFF. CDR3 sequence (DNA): TGTGCCATTAACGGTTCAGGGAGGGATGAAAAACTGTTTTTT.

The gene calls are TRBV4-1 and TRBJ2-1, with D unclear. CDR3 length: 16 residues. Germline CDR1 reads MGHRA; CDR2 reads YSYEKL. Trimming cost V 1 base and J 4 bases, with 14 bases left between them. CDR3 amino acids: CASSQGVRTVYNEQFF. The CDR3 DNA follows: TGCGCCAGCAGCCAAGGGGTGCGCACAGTTTACAATGAGCAGTTCTTC.

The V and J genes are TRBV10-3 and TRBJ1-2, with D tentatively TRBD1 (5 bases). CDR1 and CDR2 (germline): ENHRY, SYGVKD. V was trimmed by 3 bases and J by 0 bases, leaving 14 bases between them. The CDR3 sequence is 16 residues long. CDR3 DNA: TGTGCCATCAGTGAAGAGGGACGGAGGGCTAACTATGGCTACACCTTC. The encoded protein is CAISEEGRRANYGYTF.

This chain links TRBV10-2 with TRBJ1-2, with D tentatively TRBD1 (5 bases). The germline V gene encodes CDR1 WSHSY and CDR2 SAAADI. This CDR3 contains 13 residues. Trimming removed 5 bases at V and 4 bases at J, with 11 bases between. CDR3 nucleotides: TGCGCCAGCAGTTCGGGGGAAGGCTATGGCTACACCTTC. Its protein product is CASSSGEGYGYTF.

For the CDR3, the DNA is TGTGCCACCAGCAGAGAAATACGCGGTACAGGAGCTTTCTTT. Protein sequence: CATSREIRGTGAFF. V and J are TRBV15 and TRBJ1-1; TRBD1 might be the D (5 bases). Germline values: CDR1 LNHNV, CDR2 YYDKDF (reference sequence). The CDR3 length is 14 residues. Trimming cost V 0 bases and J 10 bases, with 15 bases left between them.

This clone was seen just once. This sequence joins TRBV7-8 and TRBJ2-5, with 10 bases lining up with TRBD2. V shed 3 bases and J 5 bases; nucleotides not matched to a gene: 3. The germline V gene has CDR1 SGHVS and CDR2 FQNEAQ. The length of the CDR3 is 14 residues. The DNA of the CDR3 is TGTGCCAGCAGCTTGTTAGCGGGGGGTGAGACCCAGTACTTC. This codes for CASSLLAGGETQYF.

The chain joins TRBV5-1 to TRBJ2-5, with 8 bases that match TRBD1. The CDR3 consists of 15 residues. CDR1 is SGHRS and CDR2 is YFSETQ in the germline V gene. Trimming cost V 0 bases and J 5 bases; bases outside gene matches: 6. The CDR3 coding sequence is TGCGCCAGCAGCTTGGGGGCGGACAGGGACGAGACCCAGTACTTC. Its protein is CASSLGADRDETQYF.

The CDR3 bases are TGTGCCAGCTCACCACAGGACAGAACGCAGTATTTT. Protein: CASSPQDRTQYF. V gene TRBV18 combines with J gene TRBJ2-3, with a weak D call TRBD1 (6 bases). The CDR3 spans 12 residues. V lost 1 base and J lost 9, with 8 bases in between. Germline CDR1 is KGHSH and CDR2 is LQKENI.

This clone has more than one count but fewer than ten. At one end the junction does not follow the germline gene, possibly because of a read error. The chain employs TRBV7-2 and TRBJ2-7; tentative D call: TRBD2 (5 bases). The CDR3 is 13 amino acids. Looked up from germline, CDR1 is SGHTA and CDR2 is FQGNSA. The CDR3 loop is CASSLVQRGLTTF. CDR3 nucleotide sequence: TGTGCCAGCAGCTTAGTGCAGCGCGGGCTAACGACCTTC.

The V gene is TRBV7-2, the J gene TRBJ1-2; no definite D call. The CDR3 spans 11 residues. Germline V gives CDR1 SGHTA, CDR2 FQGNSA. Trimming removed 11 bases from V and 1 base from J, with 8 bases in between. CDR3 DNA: TGTGCCCGCGAGTATAACTATGGCTACACCTTC. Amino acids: CAREYNYGYTF.

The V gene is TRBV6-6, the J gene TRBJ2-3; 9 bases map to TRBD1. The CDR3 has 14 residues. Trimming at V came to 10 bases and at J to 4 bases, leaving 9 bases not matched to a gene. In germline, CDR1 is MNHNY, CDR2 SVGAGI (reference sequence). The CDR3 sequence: CAISTGGGADTQYF. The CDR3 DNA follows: TGTGCCATCTCGACAGGGGGTGGCGCAGATACGCAGTATTTT.

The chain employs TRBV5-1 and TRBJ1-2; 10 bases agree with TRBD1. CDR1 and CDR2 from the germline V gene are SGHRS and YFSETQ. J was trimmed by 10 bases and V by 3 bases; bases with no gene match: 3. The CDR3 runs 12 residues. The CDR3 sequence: CASSWGTGDYTF. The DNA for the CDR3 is TGCGCCAGCAGCTGGGGGACAGGGGACTACACCTTC.

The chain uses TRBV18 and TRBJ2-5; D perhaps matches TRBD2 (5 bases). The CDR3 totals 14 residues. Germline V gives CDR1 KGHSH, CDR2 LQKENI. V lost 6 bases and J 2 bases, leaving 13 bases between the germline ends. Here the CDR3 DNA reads TGTGCCAGCTCCCCGGGATTGGAACAAGAGACCCAGTACTTC. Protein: CASSPGLEQETQYF.

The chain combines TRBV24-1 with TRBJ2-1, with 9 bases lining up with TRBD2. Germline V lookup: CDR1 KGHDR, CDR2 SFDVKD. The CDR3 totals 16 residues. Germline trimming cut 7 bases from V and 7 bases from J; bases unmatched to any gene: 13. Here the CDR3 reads CATSQLAGDPWNEQFF. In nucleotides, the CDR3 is TGTGCCACCAGCCAATTAGCGGGGGACCCCTGGAATGAGCAGTTCTTC.

The CDR3, as DNA: TGTGCCAGCAGTGAAGCGCTTCGGCTAGGGGTCGAAGCTTTCTTT. This translates into CASSEALRLGVEAFF. This chain links TRBV2 with TRBJ1-1; TRBD1 might be the D (5 bases). V lost 0 bases and J 8 bases, leaving 16 bases between the germline ends. The germline gives CDR1 SNHLY, CDR2 FYNNEI. CDR3 size: 15 residues.

The CDR3 loop is CASSLIVYPYEQYF. CDR3 bases: TGTGCCAGCAGCCTGATAGTCTATCCCTACGAGCAGTACTTC. The chain links TRBV6-6 to TRBJ2-7; no clear D. Germline V gene lookup returns CDR1 MNHNY and CDR2 SVGAGI (reference sequence). The germline V and J ends were trimmed by 6 bases and 2 bases, with 14 bases remaining between them. This CDR3 contains 14 residues.